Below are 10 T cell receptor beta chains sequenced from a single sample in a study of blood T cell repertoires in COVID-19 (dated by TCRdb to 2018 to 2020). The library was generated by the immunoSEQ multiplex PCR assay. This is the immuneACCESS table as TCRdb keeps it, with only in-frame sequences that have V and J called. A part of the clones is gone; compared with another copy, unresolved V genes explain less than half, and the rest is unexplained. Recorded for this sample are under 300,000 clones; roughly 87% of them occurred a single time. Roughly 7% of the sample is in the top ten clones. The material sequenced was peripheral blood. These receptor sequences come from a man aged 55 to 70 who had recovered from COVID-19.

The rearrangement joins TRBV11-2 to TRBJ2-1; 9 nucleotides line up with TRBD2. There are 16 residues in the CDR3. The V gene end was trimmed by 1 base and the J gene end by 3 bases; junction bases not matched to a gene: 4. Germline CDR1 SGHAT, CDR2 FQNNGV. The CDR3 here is CASSLGVAGDYNEQFF. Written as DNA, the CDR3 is TGTGCCAGCAGCTTAGGGGTAGCGGGGGACTACAATGAGCAGTTCTTC.

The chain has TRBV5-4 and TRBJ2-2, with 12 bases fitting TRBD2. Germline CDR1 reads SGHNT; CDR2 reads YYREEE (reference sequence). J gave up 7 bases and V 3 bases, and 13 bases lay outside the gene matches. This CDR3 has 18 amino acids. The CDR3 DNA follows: TGTGCCAGCAGCTCCGCAACTAGCGGGGGGCCCTGGGGCGGGGAGCTGTTTTTT. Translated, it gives CASSSATSGGPWGGELFF.

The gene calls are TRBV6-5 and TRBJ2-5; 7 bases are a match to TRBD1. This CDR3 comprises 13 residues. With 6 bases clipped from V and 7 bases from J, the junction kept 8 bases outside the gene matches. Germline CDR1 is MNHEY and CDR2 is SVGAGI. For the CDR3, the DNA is TGTGCCAGCAGCTTAGCAGCAGGGGGGACCCAGTACTTC. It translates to CASSLAAGGTQYF.

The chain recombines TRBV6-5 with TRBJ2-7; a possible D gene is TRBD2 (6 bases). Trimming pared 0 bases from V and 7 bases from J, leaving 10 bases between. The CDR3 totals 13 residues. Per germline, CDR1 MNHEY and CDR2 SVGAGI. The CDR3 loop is CASSYSIGGEQYV. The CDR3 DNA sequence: TGTGCCAGCAGTTACTCGATTGGAGGGGAGCAGTACGTC.

The chain's CDR3 is CASYGGWRQLSSGANVLTF. Here the CDR3 DNA reads TGTGCCAGTTACGGGGGGTGGCGACAGTTGTCCTCTGGGGCCAACGTCCTGACTTTC. The chain combines TRBV19 with TRBJ2-6, with 7 bases matching TRBD2. CDR1 and CDR2 from the germline V gene are LNHDA and SQIVND (reference sequence). The J segment lost 0 bases and the V segment lost 8 bases, leaving 16 bases of the junction unmatched. The CDR3 extends over 19 amino acids.

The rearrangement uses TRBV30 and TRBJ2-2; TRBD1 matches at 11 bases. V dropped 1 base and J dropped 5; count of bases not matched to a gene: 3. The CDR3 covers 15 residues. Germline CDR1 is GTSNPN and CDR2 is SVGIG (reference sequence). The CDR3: CAWSGGQGGTGELFF. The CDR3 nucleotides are TGTGCCTGGAGTGGGGGACAGGGGGGAACCGGGGAGCTGTTTTTT.

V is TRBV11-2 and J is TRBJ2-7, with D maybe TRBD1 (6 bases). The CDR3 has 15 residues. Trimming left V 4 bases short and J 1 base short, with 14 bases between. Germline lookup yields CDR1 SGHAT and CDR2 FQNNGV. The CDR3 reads CASSYRSGVSYEQYV. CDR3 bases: TGTGCCAGCAGCTACCGATCAGGGGTATCCTACGAGCAGTACGTC.

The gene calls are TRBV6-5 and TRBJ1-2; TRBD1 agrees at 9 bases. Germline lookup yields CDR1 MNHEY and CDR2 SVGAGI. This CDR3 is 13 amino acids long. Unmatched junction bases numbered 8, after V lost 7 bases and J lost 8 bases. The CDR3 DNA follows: TGTGCCAGCACCCTAGGGGACAGGGACGGCTACACCTTC. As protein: CASTLGDRDGYTF.

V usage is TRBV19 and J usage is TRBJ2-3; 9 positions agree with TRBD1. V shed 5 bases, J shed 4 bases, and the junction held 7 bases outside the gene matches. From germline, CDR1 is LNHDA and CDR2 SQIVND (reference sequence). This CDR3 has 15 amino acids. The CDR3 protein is CASSLPGQGSDTQYF. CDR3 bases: TGTGCCAGTAGTCTTCCGGGACAGGGTTCAGATACGCAGTATTTT.

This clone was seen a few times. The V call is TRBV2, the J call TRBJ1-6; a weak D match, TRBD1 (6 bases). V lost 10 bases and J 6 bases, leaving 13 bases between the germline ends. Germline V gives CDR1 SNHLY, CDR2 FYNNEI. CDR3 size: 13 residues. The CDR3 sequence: CANSDSSNSPLHF. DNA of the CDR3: TGTGCCAACTCGGACAGTTCTAATTCACCCCTCCACTTT.